Reported below is one T cell receptor beta chain. The data belong to a study of blood T cell repertoires in COVID-19. Germline CDR1 is SGHTA and CDR2 is FQGNSA. Between the trimmed V and J ends, which lost 0 bases and 2 bases, there was a span of 7 bases. The CDR3 covers 14 residues. Profiling relied on immunoSEQ multiplex PCR, and the TCRdb table lists in-frame clones only, not all of them. The sample holds roughly 190,000 clones, 89% seen once. This chain uses TRBV7-2 with TRBJ1-2, with a weak D call TRBD1 (5 bases). The origin of this receptor is a woman aged 18-29 years who had recovered from COVID-19. Material: PBMCs or T cells enriched from blood (not recorded which). CDR3 amino acids: CASSLASGNYGYTF. The DNA for the CDR3 is TGTGCCAGCAGCTTAGCCTCAGGGAACTATGGCTACACCTTC.